The 11 T cell receptor beta chains listed next were all sequenced from one sample in a study of tumor-infiltrating lymphocytes in oesophageal squamous cell carcinoma. TCRdb itself ran the PCR reads through MiXCR, one entry per CDR3 protein. This table has under 20,000 distinct CDR3 sequences, 40% to 45% appearing once. Sequenced material: normal esophageal tissue next to the tumor. The receptor set was obtained from a male donor with esophageal squamous cell carcinoma.

As concerns this clonotype: A read error is likely, as this CDR3 ends without the conserved phenylalanine or tryptophan. Because the CDR3's place on the DNA is in doubt, the DNA is left out and the CDR3 is given as listed by TCRdb. The chain recombines TRBV6-1 with TRBJ1-6; the table's TRBD1 call for D was not verified on the DNA. CDR1 is MNHNS and CDR2 is SASEGT in the germline V gene. 9 amino acids form the CDR3, both terminal residues included. Here the CDR3 reads CASSERGGG.

The gene calls are TRBV7-3 and TRBJ2-7, with 7 bases lining up with TRBD2. This CDR3 comprises 15 residues. The germline V gene encodes CDR1 SGHTA and CDR2 FQGTGA. The junction had 7 bases not matched to a gene; V was cut back by 5 bases and J by 0 bases. DNA for the CDR3: TGTGCCAGCAGCGTCACTAGCGCCGCCTCCTACGAGCAGTACTTC. It encodes CASSVTSAASYEQYF.

This rearrangement joins TRBV7-4 to TRBJ1-1, with D possibly being TRBD1 (5 bases). Germline V CDR1 and CDR2: SGHVT, SQSDAQ. This CDR3 has 13 amino acids. The V end was cut by 3 bases, the J end by 4 bases, with 9 bases between. CDR3 protein: CASSFARVTEAFF. Written as DNA, the CDR3 is TGTGCCAGCAGCTTTGCCAGGGTCACTGAAGCTTTCTTT.

In regard to this clonotype: The final CDR3 position lacks the conserved phenylalanine or tryptophan, pointing to a likely read error. Because the CDR3's place on the DNA is in doubt, the DNA is left out and the CDR3 is given as listed by TCRdb. The chain combines TRBV10-3 with TRBJ2-3. From germline, CDR1 is ENHRY and CDR2 SYGVKD. The CDR3 sequence runs 16 residues, both termini included. The CDR3 is CAIRYHSRSYGYTFGS.

This clonotype was seen only once. This chain connects TRBV7-6 to TRBJ2-3; 8 bases are shared with TRBD2. The end of the DNA aligns better with TRBJ2-7, so the J call may be wrong. This CDR3 comprises 13 residues. Germline-derived CDR1 and CDR2 are SGHVS and FNYEAQ. CDR3 DNA sequence: TGTGCCAGCAGCTTAAAAAGCGGGAGCGAGCAGTACTTC. Protein product: CASSLKSGSEQYF.

In its sample, this clonotype was seen many times. The J gene is TRBJ2-5, the V gene TRBV24-1, with 10 bases identical to TRBD1. Germline V lookup: CDR1 KGHDR, CDR2 SFDVKD. V trimming: 3 bases; J trimming: 4 bases; junction bases outside the gene matches: 7. This CDR3 is built from 16 residues. In nucleotides, the CDR3 is TGTGCCACCAGTGATCCGGGACAGGGGAGTCCAGAGACCCAGTACTTC. Its translation is CATSDPGQGSPETQYF.

This clonotype came up many times. The rearrangement links TRBV11-3 to TRBJ2-1; 11 bases line up with TRBD2. The CDR3 totals 15 residues. V lost 5 bases, J lost 4 bases, and 4 bases stayed unmatched. CDR1 is SGHNT and CDR2 is YENEEA in the germline V gene. CDR3 residues: CASSLGTSGYNEQFF. CDR3 sequence (DNA): TGTGCCAGCAGCCTGGGGACTAGCGGTTACAATGAGCAGTTCTTC.

This clonotype has just one count. The chain carries TRBV5-6 and TRBJ2-6; possible D gene TRBD2, 6 bases. The CDR3 is made up of 17 amino acids. Trimming pared 0 bases from V and 0 bases from J, leaving 10 bases between. The germline V gene has CDR1 SGHDT and CDR2 YYEEEE. CDR3 in DNA: TGTGCCAGCAGCTTGGTTCGGGGGAGCTCTGGGGCCAACGTCCTGACTTTC. Protein: CASSLVRGSSGANVLTF.

The chain employs TRBV7-8 and TRBJ2-7; a possible D gene is TRBD1 (5 bases). V was trimmed by 5 bases and J by 7 bases, leaving 24 bases between them. The CDR3 loop spans 16 amino acids. Germline V gene sequence: CDR1 SGHVS, CDR2 FQNEAQ. The CDR3 sequence is CASSRKGPNSYNEQYF. The CDR3 coding sequence is TGTGCCAGCAGCCGCAAGGGGCCAAACTCCTACAATGAGCAGTACTTC.

This clonotype was detected many times. The chain has TRBV7-9 and TRBJ2-7; 8 bases match TRBD1. The CDR3 length is 13 residues. Looked up from germline, CDR1 is SEHNR and CDR2 is FQNEAQ (reference sequence). Unmatched junction bases numbered 6, after V lost 4 bases and J lost 7 bases. CDR3 nucleotide sequence: TGTGCCAGCAGCTCGTGGACAGGGAGGGAGCAGTACTTC. Translated: CASSSWTGREQYF.

This clonotype is deemed medium-sized. The chain employs TRBV7-2 and TRBJ2-5, with a weak D call TRBD2 (6 bases). Trimming pared 5 bases from V and 8 bases from J, leaving 9 bases between. There are 11 residues in the CDR3. The germline V gene has CDR1 SGHTA and CDR2 FQGNSA. CDR3 nucleotides: TGTGCCAGCAGCCCGGGGACTACCCAGTACTTC. It codes for CASSPGTTQYF.